This T cell receptor beta chain was sequenced in a study of shared clonotypes between healthy human individuals. Study findings and constraints: Naive subsets generally exceeded memory subsets in estimated richness.

The CDR3 covers 16 residues. V was shortened by 11 bases and J by 5 bases, with 25 bases between the two germline ends. CDR1 and CDR2 from the germline V gene are LNHDA and SQIVND (reference sequence). Notes on this clone: Its antigen is not known.

Clones were sequenced by immunoSEQ multiplex PCR, and TCRdb holds only the in-frame ones, with some missing. The data contain over 95,000 clones, about 63% of them seen just once; the ten biggest clones take up about 22%. The chain links TRBV19 to TRBJ1-5, with a possible D match to TRBD1 (6 bases). Sequencing was done on a sample of memory CD8+ T cells sorted from blood. Stated subset: CD45RO+ cells pooled with CCR7-negative TemRA cells. The sequence was collected from a woman in her thirties in good health. The chain's CDR3 is CACGPGAELGDQPQHF. CDR3 DNA sequence: TGTGCCTGCGGGCCAGGGGCGGAATTGGGGGATCAGCCCCAGCATTTT. The full variable domain, with the rest looked up from reference TRBV19 and TRBJ1-5, is DGGITQSPKYLFRKEGQNVTLSCEQNLNHDAMYWYRQDPGQGLRLIYYSQIVNDFQKGDIAEGYSVSREKKESFPLTVTSAQKNPTAFYLCACGPGAELGDQPQHFGDGTRLSIL.